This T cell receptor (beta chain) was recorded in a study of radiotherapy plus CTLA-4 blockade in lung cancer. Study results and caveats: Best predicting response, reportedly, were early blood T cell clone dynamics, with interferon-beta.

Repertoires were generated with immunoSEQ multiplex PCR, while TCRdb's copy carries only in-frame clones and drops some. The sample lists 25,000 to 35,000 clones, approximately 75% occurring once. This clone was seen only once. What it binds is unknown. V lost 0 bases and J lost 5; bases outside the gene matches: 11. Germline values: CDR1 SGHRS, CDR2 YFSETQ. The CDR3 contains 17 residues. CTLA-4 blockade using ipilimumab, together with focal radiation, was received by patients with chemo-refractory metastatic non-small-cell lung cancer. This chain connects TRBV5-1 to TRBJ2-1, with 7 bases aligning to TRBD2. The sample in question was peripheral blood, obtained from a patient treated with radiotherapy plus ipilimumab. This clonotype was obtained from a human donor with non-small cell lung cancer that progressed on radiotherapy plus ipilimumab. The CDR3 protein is CASSLGSPVGGDNEQFF. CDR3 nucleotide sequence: TGCGCCAGCAGCTTGGGTTCCCCTGTGGGGGGGGACAATGAGCAGTTCTTC. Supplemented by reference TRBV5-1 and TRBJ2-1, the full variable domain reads KAGVTQTPRYLIKTRGQQVTLSCSPISGHRSVSWYQQTPGQGLQFLFEYFSETQRNKGNFPGRFSGRQFSNSRSEMNVSTLELGDSALYLCASSLGSPVGGDNEQFFGPGTRLTVL.